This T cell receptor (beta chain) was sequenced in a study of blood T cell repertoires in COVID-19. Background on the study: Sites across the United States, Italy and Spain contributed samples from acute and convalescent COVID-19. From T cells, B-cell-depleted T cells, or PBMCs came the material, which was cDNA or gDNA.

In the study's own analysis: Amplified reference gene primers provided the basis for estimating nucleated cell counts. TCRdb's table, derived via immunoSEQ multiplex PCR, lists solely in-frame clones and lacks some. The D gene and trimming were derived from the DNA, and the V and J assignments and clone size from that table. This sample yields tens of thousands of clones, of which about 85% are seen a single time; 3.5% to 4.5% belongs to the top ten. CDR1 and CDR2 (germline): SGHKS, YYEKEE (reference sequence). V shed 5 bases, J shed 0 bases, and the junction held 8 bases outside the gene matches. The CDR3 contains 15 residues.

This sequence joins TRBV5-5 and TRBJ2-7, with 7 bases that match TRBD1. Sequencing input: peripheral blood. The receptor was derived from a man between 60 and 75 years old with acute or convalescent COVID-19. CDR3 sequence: CASRSHDRDSYEQYF. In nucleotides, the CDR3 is TGTGCCAGCAGATCCCACGACAGGGACTCCTACGAGCAGTACTTC.